The entry that follows covers one TCR beta chain sequence. The antigen is undetermined. Every cDNA TCR molecule received its own unique molecular identifier. TCRdb redid the calling of the 5' RACE reads with MiXCR, one entry per CDR3 protein. The sample holds around 30,000 distinct CDR3 sequences, roughly 6% seen once. Sample time point: blood at routine non-recurrence follow-up after resection. Unsorted whole RNA from tumor, nontumor lung or frozen PBMC underwent sequencing. The data stem from a study of spatial heterogeneity in lung cancer. Turning to the study itself: Sequencing of follow-up PBMC samples took place when they were available, at a median of around 2 years after resection. Study conclusions and caveats: Resection blood, more than follow-up blood, showed ubiquitous expanded tumor TCRs.

The sequence derives from a male donor with early-stage non-small cell lung cancer. This specimen was PBMCs, taken at follow-up.

In nucleotides, the CDR3 is TGTGCCTGGAGTGTATACTCAGGGGATGAGCAGTTCTTC. Its translation: CAWSVYSGDEQFF. The chain uses TRBV30 and TRBJ2-1; possible D gene TRBD1, 6 bases. The CDR3 is 13 amino acids. V was shortened by 0 bases and J by 8 bases, with 11 bases between the two germline ends. Germline lookup yields CDR1 GTSNPN and CDR2 SVGIG (reference sequence).